This T cell receptor (beta chain) is from a study of blood T cells in healthy people across ages. Study-wide points: Strong correlation linked observed beta diversity and percent naive T cells. Nothing was known about donor CMV status, and this possibly confounded expanded clonotype changes. Roughly linear declines in TCR beta diversity per million T cells occurred with age.

Sample-barcoded 5' priming and a J-beta primer mix drove a second PCR of about 6 to 12 cycles. The template-switch adaptor was a 5' adaptor with 12 random nucleotides. It tagged each cDNA molecule. TCRdb fed the 5' RACE reads into MiXCR, producing one record per CDR3 protein. The repertoire holds 800,000 to 950,000 distinct CDR3 sequences, with under 50% as singletons. This clonotype was counted at least ten times. Antigen unknown. Trimming shortened V by 2 bases and J by 4 bases, and 17 bases separated the two germline ends. This CDR3 has 16 amino acids. Germline V gene sequence: CDR1 SEHNR, CDR2 FQNEAQ (reference sequence).

Sequencing was done on a sample of blood. This rearrangement joins TRBV7-9 to TRBJ1-2; D gene unclear. The receptor was isolated from a man aged 30-40 years in good health. This chain's CDR3 is CASSLLGQDASYGYTF. CDR3 nucleotide sequence: TGTGCCAGCAGCTTACTTGGGCAGGATGCTAGCTATGGCTACACCTTC.